In its sample, the clone carrying this T cell receptor (beta chain) was seen many times. A single record per CDR3 protein comes from TCRdb applying MiXCR to the 5' RACE reads. The table shows some 1,600,000 distinct CDR3 sequences, with roughly a third occurring only once. Trimming removed 3 bases at V and 0 bases at J, with 9 bases between. CDR3 length equals 13 residues. Per the germline V gene, CDR1 is DFQATT and CDR2 is SNEGSKA (reference sequence). This specimen comes from a study of identical twins. Only healthy Caucasians were included as donors. The chain couples TRBV20-1 to TRBJ2-7, with D possibly matching TRBD1 (5 bases). The sequence was obtained from a newborn girl in good health. Sequenced material: cord blood. As DNA, the CDR3 is TGCAGTGCTAGCCCTGACAGCTCCTACGAGCAGTACTTC. Its translation is CSASPDSSYEQYF.